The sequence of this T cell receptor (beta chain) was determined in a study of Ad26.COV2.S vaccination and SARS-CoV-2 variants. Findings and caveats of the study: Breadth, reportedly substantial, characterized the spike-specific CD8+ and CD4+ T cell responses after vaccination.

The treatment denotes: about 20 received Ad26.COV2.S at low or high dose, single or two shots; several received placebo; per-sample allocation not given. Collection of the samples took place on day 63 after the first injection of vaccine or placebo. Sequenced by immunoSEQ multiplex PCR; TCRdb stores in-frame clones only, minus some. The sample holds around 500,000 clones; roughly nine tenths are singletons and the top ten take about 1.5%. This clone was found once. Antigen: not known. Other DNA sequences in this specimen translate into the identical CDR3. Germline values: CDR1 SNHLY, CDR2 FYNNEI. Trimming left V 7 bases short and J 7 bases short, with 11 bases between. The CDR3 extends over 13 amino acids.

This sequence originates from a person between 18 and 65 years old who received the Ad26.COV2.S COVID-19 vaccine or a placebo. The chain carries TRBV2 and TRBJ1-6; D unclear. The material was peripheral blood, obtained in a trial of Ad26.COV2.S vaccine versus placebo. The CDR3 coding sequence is TGTGCCAGCAAGGGCAGATCAAATTCACCCCTCCACTTT. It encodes CASKGRSNSPLHF.